This TCR beta chain originates from a study of blood T cell repertoires in COVID-19. Study-level background: The United States, Italy and Spain provided the acute and convalescent COVID-19 samples.

The germline V gene encodes CDR1 SGHVS and CDR2 FQNEAQ. The CDR3 consists of 16 residues. The J segment lost 6 bases and the V segment lost 3 bases, leaving 11 bases of the junction unmatched. Data came from immunoSEQ multiplex PCR; TCRdb stores just in-frame clones and leaves some out. Here the sample spans almost 95,000 clones, roughly 80% being singletons. The sequence was collected from a man between 60 and 75 years old with acute or convalescent COVID-19. The genes are TRBV7-8 and TRBJ2-7; 10 bases match TRBD1. Sequenced material: peripheral blood. In DNA, the CDR3 is TGTGCCAGCAGCTTCGGGGCTAGGACAGGGGGTTTCGAGCAGTACTTC. Translation: CASSFGARTGGFEQYF.